These 5 T cell receptor beta chains originate from one sample sequenced in a study of T cells in tuberculosis. Measured with immunoSEQ multiplex PCR; TCRdb has only the in-frame clones, and not every one. The profile shows approximately 53,000 clones, about 95% of them singletons. Sample time point: new active TB diagnosis, blood taken before or within 7 days of starting treatment. Sequencing was performed on PBMCs, taken at tuberculosis diagnosis. The origin of the receptors is an adult with tuberculosis.

This chain uses TRBV18 with TRBJ1-1; 9 nucleotides agree with TRBD1. Germline CDR1 is KGHSH and CDR2 is LQKENI. CDR3 length: 15 residues. The V and J ends lost 3 bases and 5 bases, in that order; junction bases with no gene match: 7. In DNA, the CDR3 is TGTGCCAGCTCACCTCGGGACAGGGTAGGGACTGAAGCTTTCTTT. This codes for CASSPRDRVGTEAFF.

Note on this clone: The sample has other DNA sequences that encode this CDR3 too. The chain combines TRBV7-2 with TRBJ2-5, with 12 bases lining up with TRBD2. This CDR3 region has 17 residues. CDR1 and CDR2 (germline): SGHTA, FQGNSA. J gave up 2 bases and V 1 base, and 5 bases lay outside the gene matches. The CDR3: CASSLVASGRGQETQYF. CDR3 bases: TGTGCCAGCAGCTTAGTAGCTAGCGGGAGGGGTCAAGAGACCCAGTACTTC.

The CDR3 loop reads CASSPTGPSPGEQYF. The CDR3 DNA follows: TGTGCCAGTAGTCCTACAGGGCCGTCCCCTGGCGAGCAGTACTTC. The chain has TRBV19 and TRBJ2-7; weak D call: TRBD1 (6 bases). V lost 5 bases and J 6 bases, leaving 20 bases between the germline ends. Germline-derived CDR1 and CDR2 are LNHDA and SQIVND (reference sequence). The CDR3 is made up of 15 amino acids.

CDR3 amino acids: CAISETGVYEQYF. The CDR3 DNA reads as TGTGCCATCAGTGAAACAGGAGTCTACGAGCAGTACTTC. The chain employs TRBV10-3 and TRBJ2-7, with D perhaps TRBD1 (5 bases). V dropped 3 bases and J dropped 3 bases, with 9 bases sitting between them. The germline V gene has CDR1 ENHRY and CDR2 SYGVKD. CDR3 length equals 13 residues.

V and J are TRBV5-1 and TRBJ2-3; the match to TRBD2 covers 10 bases. The CDR3 length is 17 residues. Trimming cost V 0 bases and J 2 bases; bases outside gene matches: 6. CDR1 and CDR2 from the germline V gene are SGHRS and YFSETQ. CDR3 region: CASSLGSSGRTTDTQYF. The CDR3 region has the DNA TGCGCCAGCAGCTTGGGGTCTAGCGGGAGAACCACAGATACGCAGTATTTT.